This T cell receptor (beta chain) was captured by sequencing in a study of graft-versus-host responses after intestinal transplantation. Study-level findings and limits: Present in recipient marrow, GvH clones included some that appeared first in ileum or blood.

Concerning this clone: Its specificity is unknown.

Generated by immunoSEQ multiplex PCR, the TCRdb table keeps only in-frame clones and is missing some. The sample records about 29,000 clones, around 83% being singletons. Intraepithelial and lamina propria lymphocytes were isolated from graft specimens. The length of the CDR3 is 13 residues. V lost 5 bases, J lost 2 bases, and 12 bases lay in between. CDR1 is GTSNPN and CDR2 is SVGIG in the germline V gene (reference sequence). This chain uses TRBV30 with TRBJ1-2; no definite D call. The clonotype originates from a human patient who received an intestinal transplant, so some T cells may come from the graft donor. The source was ileum tissue, collected 98 days after intestinal transplantation. CDR3 sequence: CAWSLLGNYGYTF. CDR3 in DNA: TGTGCCTGGTCTTTGCTGGGGAACTATGGCTACACCTTC.